This TCR beta chain was observed in a study of siplizumab effects on memory and regulatory T cells. Using immunoSEQ multiplex PCR, the repertoire was profiled, and TCRdb retains in-frame clones only, with some absent. The repertoire holds roughly 100,000 clones, with roughly 95% as singletons. The CDR3 covers 13 residues. Trimming removed 4 bases from V and 2 bases from J, with 6 bases in between. The V gene's germline CDR1 is MNHNS and CDR2 SASEGT. This TCR was recovered from a human donor in good health. V and J are TRBV6-1 and TRBJ1-3; D not certain. The sequenced material came from naive CD4+ T cells sorted from blood. CDR3 sequence reads: CASSGWAGNTIYF. The CDR3 DNA reads as TGTGCCAGCAGTGGGTGGGCTGGAAACACCATATATTTT.